The clone carrying this TCR beta chain showed up just a few times. This sample was included in a study of blood T cells in healthy people across ages. For the second PCR, which ran for about 6 to 12 cycles, a sample-barcoded 5' primer and a J-beta primer mix were used. In TCRdb, the 5' RACE reads were re-called with MiXCR into one record per CDR3 protein. The sample has 650,000 to 800,000 distinct CDR3 sequences; around two fifths are singletons. Donors were systemically healthy Caucasian individuals from Russia aged about 6 to 95 years. This sequence originates from a man aged 60 to 69 in good health. The sample taken for sequencing was blood.

In DNA form, the CDR3 reads TGTGCCAGCAGCTCTCGGTCTAGCGGGCAAGAGACCCAGTACTTC. Amino acid sequence: CASSSRSSGQETQYF. This chain joins TRBV7-9 and TRBJ2-5; 8 bases are shared with TRBD2. The V and J ends lost 4 bases and 2 bases, in that order; junction bases with no gene match: 6. This CDR3 has 15 residues. Germline CDR1 and CDR2: SEHNR and FQNEAQ (reference sequence).